Below, 23 T cell receptor beta chains from the same sample are listed, as sequenced in a study of shared clonotypes between healthy human individuals. Generated by immunoSEQ multiplex PCR, the TCRdb table keeps only in-frame clones and is missing some. The sample lists 1.4 million to 1.5 million clones, roughly 95% seen once, with over 1% in the top ten. Sequenced material: naive CD4+ T cells sorted from blood. The subset here: CD45RA+ positively selected. These receptors were taken from a young man in good health.

The chain has TRBV28 and TRBJ2-7; 8 bases line up with TRBD2. The length of the CDR3 is 14 residues. After removal of 9 bases from V and 12 bases from J, the junction contained 19 bases not matched to a gene. Looked up from germline, CDR1 is MDHEN and CDR2 is SYDVKM. As DNA, the CDR3 is TGTGCCAGTACTATTAGCGGGAACCCGAAGCGGGGGTACTTC. As protein: CASTISGNPKRGYF.

The rearrangement uses TRBV6-1 and TRBJ1-1; D is undetermined. V was pared by 8 bases and J by 0 bases, with 4 bases between. The CDR3 has 11 residues. The V gene's germline CDR1 is MNHNS and CDR2 SASEGT. The CDR3 bases are TGTGCCAGCCTAGTGAACACTGAAGCTTTCTTT. Translation gives CASLVNTEAFF.

A word on this clone: This sample includes further DNA sequences coding for the same CDR3. The chain links TRBV6-5 to TRBJ1-3; D is uncertain. Germline-derived CDR1 and CDR2 are MNHEY and SVGAGI. V was clipped by 2 bases and J by 1 base, with 3 bases between them. The CDR3 has 13 residues. The CDR3 sequence is CASSYRSGNTIYF. The CDR3 nucleotides are TGTGCCAGCAGTTACAGATCTGGAAACACCATATATTTT.

The chain couples TRBV7-8 to TRBJ1-5; TRBD1 agrees at 7 bases. Germline trimming cut 5 bases from V and 14 bases from J; bases unmatched to any gene: 24. Germline CDR1 reads SGHVS; CDR2 reads FQNEAQ. The CDR3 runs to 17 residues. CDR3 sequence: CASSPIRGLERANTKHF. DNA for the CDR3: TGTGCCAGCAGCCCTATAAGGGGGCTCGAACGGGCAAACACAAAGCATTTT.

This chain joins TRBV7-2 and TRBJ1-2, with TRBD1 identical over 9 bases. CDR1 SGHTA and CDR2 FQGNSA come from the germline V gene. There are 14 residues in the CDR3. After removal of 5 bases from V and 1 base from J, the junction contained 2 bases not matched to a gene. Here the CDR3 DNA reads TGTGCCAGCAGCCCGGACAGGGGTAACTATGGCTACACCTTC. Protein product: CASSPDRGNYGYTF. The whole variable domain, filled in from reference TRBV7-2 and TRBJ1-2, reads GAGVSQSPSNKVTEKGKDVELRCDPISGHTALYWYRQSLGQGLEFLIYFQGNSAPDKSGLPSDRFSAERTGGSVSTLTIQRTQQEDSAVYLCASSPDRGNYGYTFGSGTRLTVV.

This chain connects TRBV11-2 to TRBJ1-2; D possibly corresponds to TRBD1 (5 bases). The V end lost 4 bases, the J end lost 8 bases, and 17 bases lay between the germline ends. Germline CDR1 SGHAT, CDR2 FQNNGV. This CDR3 contains 14 residues. CDR3 loop: CASSSGGRLGGYTF. Here the CDR3 DNA reads TGTGCCAGCAGCTCCGGGGGTCGGTTGGGCGGCTACACCTTC.

The rearrangement uses TRBV6-5 and TRBJ2-5, with D maybe TRBD1 (5 bases). The CDR3 sequence is 13 residues long. Germline CDR1 reads MNHEY; CDR2 reads SVGAGI. Between the trimmed V and J ends, which lost 6 bases and 5 bases, there was a span of 13 bases. The CDR3 here is CASSSGFLETQYF. CDR3 nucleotides: TGTGCCAGCAGCTCAGGGTTTTTGGAGACCCAGTACTTC.

This clone came up once. This chain links TRBV6-1 with TRBJ2-7; 8 bases match TRBD1. The CDR3 contains 14 residues. J was trimmed by 4 bases and V by 0 bases; bases with no gene match: 2. Germline lookup yields CDR1 MNHNS and CDR2 SASEGT. CDR3 protein: CASSEAGTGYEQYF. CDR3 DNA: TGTGCCAGCAGTGAAGCGGGGACAGGATACGAGCAGTACTTC.

The J gene is TRBJ1-1, the V gene TRBV5-1, with a weak D call TRBD1 (6 bases). This CDR3 is built from 15 residues. CDR1 is SGHRS, CDR2 YFSETQ, per germline. V was clipped by 1 base and J by 1 base, with 11 bases between them. CDR3: CASSLTGTKNTEAFF. The CDR3, as DNA: TGCGCCAGCAGCTTGACCGGGACAAAGAACACTGAAGCTTTCTTT.

V gene TRBV10-1 combines with J gene TRBJ2-7; 8 positions match TRBD2. Per the germline V gene, CDR1 is WNHNN and CDR2 is SYGVQD (reference sequence). The ends lost 5 bases at V and 2 bases at J; junction bases unmatched: 5. This CDR3 is 14 amino acids long. The CDR3 nucleotides read TGCGCCAGCAGTACTAGCGGAGTTCCCTACGAGCAGTACTTC. It encodes CASSTSGVPYEQYF.

The DNA of the CDR3 is TGTTCCGCAGGAATCTATAGCAATCAGCCCCAGCATTTT. Its translation: CSAGIYSNQPQHF. The chain is built from TRBV6-6 and TRBJ1-5; D remains ambiguous. CDR3 length equals 13 residues. Germline V gene data show CDR1 as MNHNY and CDR2 as SVGAGI (reference sequence).

CDR3 in DNA: TGTGCCAGCAGCCCGAGACAGGGTGGGGCCAAAAACATTCAGTACTTC. This sequence encodes CASSPRQGGAKNIQYF. The V and J genes are TRBV11-2 and TRBJ2-4; 7 nucleotides line up with TRBD1. In germline, CDR1 is SGHAT, CDR2 FQNNGV. V trimming: 5 bases; J trimming: 1 base; junction bases outside the gene matches: 8. The CDR3 is 16 amino acids.

CDR3 loop: CASSIMPGVHQPQHF. The DNA for the CDR3 is TGTGCCAGTAGTATTATGCCAGGAGTCCATCAGCCCCAGCATTTT. The V call is TRBV19, the J call TRBJ1-5; D ambiguous. V was trimmed by 3 bases and J by 5 bases, leaving 14 bases between them. Germline assignment: CDR1 LNHDA and CDR2 SQIVND (reference sequence). The CDR3 extends over 15 amino acids.

This chain uses TRBV18 with TRBJ2-1; D may match TRBD1 or TRBD2 (6 bases each). V lost 4 bases and J 7 bases, leaving 14 bases between the germline ends. The germline gives CDR1 KGHSH, CDR2 LQKENI. The CDR3 extends over 14 amino acids. CDR3: CASSRSGGGNEQFF. The CDR3 DNA is TGTGCCAGCTCACGTAGCGGAGGGGGGAATGAGCAGTTCTTC.

The CDR3 is CASSLTSGRSFEQYF. The CDR3, as DNA: TGTGCCAGCAGCTTGACTAGCGGGAGGTCGTTTGAGCAGTACTTC. The chain combines TRBV5-6 with TRBJ2-7; 12 nucleotides align to TRBD2. The CDR3 is 15 amino acids. Germline V gene sequence: CDR1 SGHDT, CDR2 YYEEEE. Trimming took 1 base from V and 7 from J; bases not matched to a gene: 6.

A note on this clone: This CDR3 is also generated by other DNA sequences in the sample. The rearrangement joins TRBV27 to TRBJ1-2, with D perhaps matching TRBD1 (6 bases). The CDR3 loop spans 13 amino acids. Germline V lookup: CDR1 MNHEY, CDR2 SMNVEV (reference sequence). Trimming stripped 3 bases from V and 5 bases from J, with 10 bases between. Here the CDR3 DNA reads TGTGCCAGCAGTTTTTCACAGGGTTATGGCTACACCTTC. Protein product: CASSFSQGYGYTF.

The chain is built from TRBV29-1 and TRBJ2-2; D is possibly TRBD1 (5 bases). The CDR3 has 12 amino acids. Germline V gene sequence: CDR1 SQVTM, CDR2 ANQGSEA. The V end lost 2 bases, the J end lost 7 bases, and 8 bases lay between the germline ends. CDR3 nucleotide sequence: TGCAGCGTTGAATGGGGCGGCGGGGAGCTGTTTTTT. Its translation: CSVEWGGGELFF.

This rearrangement joins TRBV6-1 to TRBJ2-6; 7 positions agree with TRBD1. Trimming cost V 2 bases and J 4 bases; bases outside gene matches: 8. The germline gives CDR1 MNHNS, CDR2 SASEGT. The CDR3 covers 17 residues. The CDR3 DNA reads as TGTGCCAGCAGTGAATTTGTAGGGGGCATAGGGGCCAACGTCCTGACTTTC. It specifies CASSEFVGGIGANVLTF.

The rearrangement uses TRBV10-1 and TRBJ2-3; TRBD1 is a possible D gene (5 bases). This CDR3 contains 15 residues. Germline CDR1 and CDR2: WNHNN and SYGVQD (reference sequence). The V end was cut by 4 bases, the J end by 0 bases, with 11 bases between. The DNA for the CDR3 is TGCGCCAGCAGTGGGGGCTCCCGCAGCACAGATACGCAGTATTTT. Translated, it gives CASSGGSRSTDTQYF.

The chain is built from TRBV2 and TRBJ1-2; D perhaps matches TRBD1 (6 bases). The V end was cut by 4 bases, the J end by 3 bases, with 12 bases between. Germline-derived CDR1 and CDR2 are SNHLY and FYNNEI. This CDR3 has 14 residues. The CDR3: CASSGSGQYYGYTF. The CDR3 DNA reads TGTGCCAGCAGTGGGAGTGGACAGTACTATGGCTACACCTTC. Combining the CDR3 with reference TRBV2 and TRBJ1-2 gives the whole variable domain EPEVTQTPSHQVTQMGQEVILRCVPISNHLYFYWYRQILGQKVEFLVSFYNNEISEKSEIFDDQFSVERPDGSNFTLKIRSTKLEDSAMYFCASSGSGQYYGYTFGSGTRLTVV.

The chain combines TRBV28 with TRBJ1-1; perhaps TRBD1 as D (5 bases). This CDR3 has 16 residues. Germline values: CDR1 MDHEN, CDR2 SYDVKM. Trimming shortened V by 7 bases and J by 4 bases, and 22 bases separated the two germline ends. The CDR3, as DNA: TGTGCCAGCATTCGTGCAGGGAGGGTTCGGGCCACTGAAGCTTTCTTT. Protein: CASIRAGRVRATEAFF.

V gene TRBV7-9 combines with J gene TRBJ2-1; TRBD2 agrees at 14 bases. From germline, CDR1 is SEHNR and CDR2 FQNEAQ (reference sequence). The CDR3 has 15 amino acids. The trim removed 2 bases at V and 8 bases at J, leaving 2 bases unmatched. The CDR3 bases are TGTGCCAGCAGCTTACCGGGACTAGCGGGGGATGAGCAGTTCTTC. Protein sequence: CASSLPGLAGDEQFF.

For this clone: Additional DNA sequences in this sample encode the identical CDR3. The J gene is TRBJ2-7, the V gene TRBV18, with a possible D match to TRBD1 (6 bases). Trimming shortened V by 2 bases and J by 0 bases, and 14 bases separated the two germline ends. Germline loops: CDR1 KGHSH, CDR2 LQKENI. This CDR3 contains 16 residues. The CDR3 DNA sequence: TGTGCCAGCTCACCATTATCGACAGGTAGCTCCTACGAGCAGTACTTC. This encodes CASSPLSTGSSYEQYF. The variable domain in full, with the rest retrieved from reference TRBV18 and TRBJ2-7, is NAGVMQNPRHLVRRRGQEARLRCSPMKGHSHVYWYRQLPEEGLKFMVYLQKENIIDESGMPKERFSAEFPKEGPSILRIQQVVRGDSAAYFCASSPLSTGSSYEQYFGPGTRLTVT.